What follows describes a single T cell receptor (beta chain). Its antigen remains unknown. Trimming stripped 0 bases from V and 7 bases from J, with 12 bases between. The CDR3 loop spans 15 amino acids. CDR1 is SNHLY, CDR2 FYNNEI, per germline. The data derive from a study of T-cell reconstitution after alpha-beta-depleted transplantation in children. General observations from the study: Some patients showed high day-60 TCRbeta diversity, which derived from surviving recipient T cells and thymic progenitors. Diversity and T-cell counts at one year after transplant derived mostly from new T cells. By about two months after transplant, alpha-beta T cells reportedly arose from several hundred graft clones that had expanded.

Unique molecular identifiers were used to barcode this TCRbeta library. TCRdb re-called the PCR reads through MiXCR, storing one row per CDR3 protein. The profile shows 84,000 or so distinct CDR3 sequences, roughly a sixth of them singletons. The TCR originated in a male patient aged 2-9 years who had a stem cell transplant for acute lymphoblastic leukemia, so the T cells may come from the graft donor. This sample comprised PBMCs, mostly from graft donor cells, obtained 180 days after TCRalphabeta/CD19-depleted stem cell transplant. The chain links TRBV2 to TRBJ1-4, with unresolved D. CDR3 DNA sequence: TGTGCCAGCAGTGAAGCCCGGACGGGGAGTGAAAAACTGTTTTTT. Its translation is CASSEARTGSEKLFF.